This TCR beta chain came from a study of brain T cells in children with intractable seizures. This CDR3 has 15 amino acids. V was shortened by 3 bases and J by 3 bases, with 11 bases between the two germline ends. The germline V gene has CDR1 KGHSH and CDR2 LQKENI. The sequenced cases were selected for having the highest brain T cell transcript signatures. Assay used: immunoSEQ multiplex PCR; TCRdb lists only in-frame clones, some missing. The sample includes 62,000 or so clones, around 95% seen only once; the top ten take roughly 0.38%. The TCR originated in a boy under two years old with focal cortical dysplasia and intractable seizures. The chain uses TRBV18 and TRBJ1-4, with D maybe TRBD1 (6 bases). Source: peripheral blood, taken at surgery. The CDR3, as DNA: TGTGCCAGCTCACCGCGGGACATCTCTAATGAAAAACTGTTTTTT. This sequence encodes CASSPRDISNEKLFF.